The rows below give T cell receptor beta chains drawn from one sample of a study of blood T cell repertoires in COVID-19. Only in-frame clones appear in the TCRdb table, and some are missing; sequencing was by immunoSEQ multiplex PCR. The sample has around 250,000 clones, approximately 90% seen once. Sequencing was carried out using PBMCs or T cells enriched from blood (not recorded which). The origin of the receptors is a man in his forties who had been exposed to COVID-19. The conserved cysteine and the conserved F or W are not part of the CDR3 here. The size of a clone is reported for some rows only, either as once, few or many, or as a class for expanded clones.

size,V,J,CDR3
once,TRBV2,TRBJ1-2,ASKWGAEGYT
.,TRBV6-5,TRBJ1-2,ASSSGGLYGYT
.,TRBV25-1,TRBJ2-1,ASSRDRGTYNEQF
.,TRBV11-2,TRBJ2-7,ASSYGTSGFYEQY
once,TRBV5-1,TRBJ2-5,ASSTGNHAGGGQTQY
once,TRBV7-2,TRBJ2-5,ASSLTGTQETQY
.,TRBV7-9,TRBJ2-7,ASSPKFDSYEQY
.,TRBV12-5,TRBJ2-7,ASGFGLEQY
.,TRBV28,TRBJ2-7,ASSFRGEAYEQY
.,TRBV13,TRBJ2-7,ASSPRTGDYEQY
.,TRBV10-3,TRBJ1-5,AIRGGLGQPQH
once,TRBV9,TRBJ2-7,ASSVGLENRGEQY
.,TRBV5-6,TRBJ1-1,ASSLAGLEAF
.,TRBV7-9,TRBJ2-5,ASSKTGQWQETQY
.,TRBV27,TRBJ1-5,ASSLVPGELQH
.,TRBV7-9,TRBJ1-1,ASSFGAGMNTEAF